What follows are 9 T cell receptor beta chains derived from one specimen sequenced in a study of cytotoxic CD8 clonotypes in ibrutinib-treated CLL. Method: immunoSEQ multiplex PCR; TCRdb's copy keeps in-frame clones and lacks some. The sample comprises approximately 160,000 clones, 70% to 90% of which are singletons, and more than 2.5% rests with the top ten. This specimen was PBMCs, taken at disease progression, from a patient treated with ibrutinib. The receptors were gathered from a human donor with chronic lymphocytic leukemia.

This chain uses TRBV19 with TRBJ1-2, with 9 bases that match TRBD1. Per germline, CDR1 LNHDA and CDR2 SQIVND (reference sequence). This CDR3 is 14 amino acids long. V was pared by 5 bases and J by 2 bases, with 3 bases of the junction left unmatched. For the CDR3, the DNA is TGTGCCAGTAGTTCCGGACAGGGGAACTATGGCTACACCTTC. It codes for CASSSGQGNYGYTF.

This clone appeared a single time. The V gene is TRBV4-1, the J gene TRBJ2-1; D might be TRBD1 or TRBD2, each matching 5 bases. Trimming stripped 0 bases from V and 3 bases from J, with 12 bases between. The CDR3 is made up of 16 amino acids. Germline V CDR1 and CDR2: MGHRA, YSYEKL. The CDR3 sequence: CASSQDLRGVYNEQFF. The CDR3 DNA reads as TGCGCCAGCAGCCAAGATCTGAGGGGCGTCTACAATGAGCAGTTCTTC.

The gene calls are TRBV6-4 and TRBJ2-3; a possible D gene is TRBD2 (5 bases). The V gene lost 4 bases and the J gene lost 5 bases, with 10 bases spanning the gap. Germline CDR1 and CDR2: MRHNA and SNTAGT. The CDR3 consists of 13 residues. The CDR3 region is CASSALLGDTQYF. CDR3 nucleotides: TGTGCCAGCAGTGCCCTACTAGGAGATACGCAGTATTTT.

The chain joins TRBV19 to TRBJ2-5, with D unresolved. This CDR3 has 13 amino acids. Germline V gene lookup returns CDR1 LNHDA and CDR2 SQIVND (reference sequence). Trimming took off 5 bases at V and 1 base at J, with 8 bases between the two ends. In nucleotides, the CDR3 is TGTGCCAGTAGTGAAGGGCCCCAAGAGACCCAGTACTTC. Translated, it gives CASSEGPQETQYF.

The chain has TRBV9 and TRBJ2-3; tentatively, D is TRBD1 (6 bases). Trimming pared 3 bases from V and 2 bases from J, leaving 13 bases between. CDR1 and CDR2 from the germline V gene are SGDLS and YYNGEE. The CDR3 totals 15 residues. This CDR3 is CASSARTENTDTQYF. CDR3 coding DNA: TGTGCCAGCAGCGCGAGGACAGAGAACACAGATACGCAGTATTTT.

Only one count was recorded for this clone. The CDR3 here is CASSLSGSYNEQFF. DNA of the CDR3: TGCGCCAGCAGCTTGTCGGGCAGCTACAATGAGCAGTTCTTC. This chain uses TRBV5-1 with TRBJ2-1; D ambiguous. CDR1 and CDR2 from the germline V gene are SGHRS and YFSETQ. This CDR3 is built from 14 residues. V was clipped by 1 base and J by 3 bases, with 8 bases between them.

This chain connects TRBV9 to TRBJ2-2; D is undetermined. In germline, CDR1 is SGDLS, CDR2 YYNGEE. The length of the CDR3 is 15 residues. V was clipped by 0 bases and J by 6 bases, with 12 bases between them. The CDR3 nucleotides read TGTGCCAGCAGCGTAGATGGGGAATATTCCGGGGAGCTGTTTTTT. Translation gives CASSVDGEYSGELFF.

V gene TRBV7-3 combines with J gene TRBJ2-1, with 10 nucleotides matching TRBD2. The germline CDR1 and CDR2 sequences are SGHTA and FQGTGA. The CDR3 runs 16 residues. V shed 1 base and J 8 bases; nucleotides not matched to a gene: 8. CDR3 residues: CASSLSTGSGRYEQFF. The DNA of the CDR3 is TGTGCCAGCAGCTTAAGTACGGGTAGCGGGAGGTATGAGCAGTTCTTC.

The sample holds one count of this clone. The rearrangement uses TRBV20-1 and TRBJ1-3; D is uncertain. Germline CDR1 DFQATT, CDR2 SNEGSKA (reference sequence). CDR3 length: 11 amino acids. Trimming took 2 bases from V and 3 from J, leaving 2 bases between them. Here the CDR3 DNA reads TGCAGTGCTAGAATTGGAAACACCATATATTTT. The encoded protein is CSARIGNTIYF.